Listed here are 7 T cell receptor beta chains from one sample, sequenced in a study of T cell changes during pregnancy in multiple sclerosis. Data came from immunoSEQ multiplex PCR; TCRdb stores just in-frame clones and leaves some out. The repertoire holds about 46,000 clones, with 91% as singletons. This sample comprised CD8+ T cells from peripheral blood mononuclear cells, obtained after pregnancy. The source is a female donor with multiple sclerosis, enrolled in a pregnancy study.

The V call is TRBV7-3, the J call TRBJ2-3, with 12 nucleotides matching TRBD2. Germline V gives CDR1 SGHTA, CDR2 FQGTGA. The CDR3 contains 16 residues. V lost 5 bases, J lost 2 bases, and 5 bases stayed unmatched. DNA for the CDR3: TGTGCCAGCAGCGCGACTAGCGGGGGCCTCACAGATACGCAGTATTTT. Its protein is CASSATSGGLTDTQYF.

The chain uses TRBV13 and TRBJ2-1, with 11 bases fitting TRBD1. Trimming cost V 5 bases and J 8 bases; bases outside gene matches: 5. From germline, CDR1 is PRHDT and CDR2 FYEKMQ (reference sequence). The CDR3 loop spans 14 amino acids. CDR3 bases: TGTGCCAGCAGCCCGGACAGGGGGCGGTATGAGCAGTTCTTC. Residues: CASSPDRGRYEQFF.

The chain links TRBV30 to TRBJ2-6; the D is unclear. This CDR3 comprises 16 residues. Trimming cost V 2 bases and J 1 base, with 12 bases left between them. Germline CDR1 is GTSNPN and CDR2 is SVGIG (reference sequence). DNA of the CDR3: TGTGCCTGGAGTTTGGCAGGCGAGTCTGGGGCCAACGTCCTGACTTTC. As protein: CAWSLAGESGANVLTF.

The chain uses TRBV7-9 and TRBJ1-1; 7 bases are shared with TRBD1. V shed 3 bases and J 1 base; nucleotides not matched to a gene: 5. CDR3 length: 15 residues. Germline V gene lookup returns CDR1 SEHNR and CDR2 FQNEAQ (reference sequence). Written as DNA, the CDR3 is TGTGCCAGCAGCTTTACTACAGGGGAGAACACTGAAGCTTTCTTT. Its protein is CASSFTTGENTEAFF.

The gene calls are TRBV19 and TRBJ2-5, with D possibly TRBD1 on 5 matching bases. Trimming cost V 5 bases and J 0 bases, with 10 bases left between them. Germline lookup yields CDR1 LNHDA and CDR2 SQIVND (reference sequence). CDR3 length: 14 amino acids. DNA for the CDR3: TGTGCCAGTAGTGATGGCAGGGACCAAGAGACCCAGTACTTC. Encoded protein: CASSDGRDQETQYF.

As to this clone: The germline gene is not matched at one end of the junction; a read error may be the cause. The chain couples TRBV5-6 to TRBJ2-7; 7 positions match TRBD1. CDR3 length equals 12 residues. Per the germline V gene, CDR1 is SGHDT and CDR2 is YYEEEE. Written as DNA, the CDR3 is TGTGCCAGCAGCTTGGGAGACAGGGCCCCCTTCTTC. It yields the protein CASSLGDRAPFF.

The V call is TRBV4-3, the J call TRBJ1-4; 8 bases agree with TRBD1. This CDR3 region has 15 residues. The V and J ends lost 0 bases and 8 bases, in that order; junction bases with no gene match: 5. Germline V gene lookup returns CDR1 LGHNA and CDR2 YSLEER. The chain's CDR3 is CASSQEDREREKLFF. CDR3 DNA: TGCGCCAGCAGCCAAGAGGACAGGGAGAGAGAAAAACTGTTTTTT.